This is a list of T cell receptor beta chains from one sample in a study of T cells in Graves' hyperthyroidism and ophthalmopathy. Each CDR3 protein is one row after TCRdb ran MiXCR on the multiplex PCR reads. This sample has hundreds of thousands of distinct CDR3 sequences; 45% occur once, and the top ten carry less than 9%. The specimen was peripheral blood or thyroid tissue (not recorded which). The receptor set was obtained from an adult man with Graves' disease, either hyperthyroidism or ophthalmopathy (not recorded which). Both conserved end residues are part of each CDR3. A D gene is named only where the DNA matches it firmly. Size is stated for part of the rows, as once, few or many counts, or as a class when the clone is expanded.

D | J | size | V | DNA | CDR3
TRBD2 | TRBJ2-7 | many | TRBV2 | TGTGCCAGCAGGATAGCGGGAGGAACCTACGAGCAGTACTTC | CASRIAGGTYEQYF
TRBD1 | TRBJ1-5 | - | TRBV7-3 | TGTGCCAGCGGGGGACAGAACCCGTATAGCAATCAGCCCCAGCATTTT | CASGGQNPYSNQPQHF
- | TRBJ1-2 | few | TRBV5-5 | TGTGCCAGCAGCCCCATCAGGGCGGAGGGCTACACCTTC | CASSPIRAEGYTF
TRBD1 | TRBJ2-2 | - | TRBV9 | TGTGCCAGCAGCGGGGGACAGTACACCGGGGAGCTGTTTTTT | CASSGGQYTGELFF
- | TRBJ1-2 | many | TRBV12-3/TRBV12-4 | TGTGCCAGCAGTTTATGGGCAGGGAACTATGGCTACACCTTC | CASSLWAGNYGYTF
- | TRBJ1-2 | - | TRBV7-9 | TGTGCCAGCTCACCCTACACAAGCTATGGCTACACCTTC | CASSPYTSYGYTF
- | TRBJ1-6 | few | TRBV7-9 | TGTGCCAGCAGCCGGACAGTTTCCTATAATTCACCCCTCCACTTT | CASSRTVSYNSPLHF
- | TRBJ1-1 | few | TRBV7-8 | TGTGCCAGCAGCGAAGACAGGTCCGAAGCTTTCTTT | CASSEDRSEAFF
- | TRBJ1-6 | few | TRBV19 | TGTGCCAGTAGTATACAAAGGCAGGGAGATTCACCCCTCCACTTT | CASSIQRQGDSPLHF
TRBD1 | TRBJ2-5 | - | TRBV10-3 | TGTGCTAGAGATGGCCAGGACAGGGTGTACTTC | CARDGQDRVYF
TRBD1 | TRBJ2-7 | few | TRBV7-8 | TGTGCCAGCAGCCGGGGACAGACCACCTACGAGCAGTACTTC | CASSRGQTTYEQYF
TRBD2 | TRBJ2-3 | few | TRBV29-1 | TGCAGCGTCTGGGAGCGGGAGTTCGGCACAGATACGCAGTATTTT | CSVWEREFGTDTQYF
TRBD1 | TRBJ1-1 | - | TRBV7-3 | TGTGCCAGCAGCTCAATTGGCGGGGACAGGGCCACTGAAGCTTTCTTT | CASSSIGGDRATEAFF
- | TRBJ1-5 | - | TRBV20-1 | TGCAGTGCTAGTAGTGCGGTTGGCAATCAGCCCCAGCATTTT | CSASSAVGNQPQHF